Listed here are 24 T cell receptor beta chains from one sample, sequenced in a study of blood T cell repertoires in COVID-19. TCRdb's table, derived via immunoSEQ multiplex PCR, lists solely in-frame clones and lacks some. The table has some 91,000 clones, 90% seen once; the top ten hold about 1.7%. Sequencing used peripheral blood. Receptors originate from a man in his 60s with acute or convalescent COVID-19.

The V gene is TRBV12-5, the J gene TRBJ1-1; 7 positions match TRBD1. There are 15 residues in the CDR3. Germline V lookup: CDR1 LGHNT, CDR2 FRNRAP. Germline trimming cut 5 bases from V and 0 bases from J; bases unmatched to any gene: 6. The CDR3 DNA is TGTGCTAGTGGTGCCCGGGACAGCTTGAACACTGAAGCTTTCTTT. Amino acid sequence: CASGARDSLNTEAFF. The complete variable domain, with remaining parts taken from reference TRBV12-5 and TRBJ1-1, reads DARVTQTPRHKVTEMGQEVTMRCQPILGHNTVFWYRQTMMQGLELLAYFRNRAPLDDSGMPKDRFSAEMPDATLATLKIQPSEPRDSAVYFCASGARDSLNTEAFFGQGTRLTVV.

The V gene is TRBV5-4, the J gene TRBJ2-5; tentatively, D is TRBD1 (6 bases). Trimming took 4 bases from V and 1 from J, leaving 8 bases between them. This CDR3 is built from 13 residues. Germline CDR1 and CDR2: SGHNT and YYREEE (reference sequence). The CDR3, as DNA: TGTGCCAGCAGCGCGGACAGCCAAGAGACCCAGTACTTC. Translating gives CASSADSQETQYF.

This chain uses TRBV2 with TRBJ1-6; D uncertain. V was cut by 7 bases and J by 12 bases, with 13 bases left in between. There are 12 residues in the CDR3. The germline CDR1 and CDR2 sequences are SNHLY and FYNNEI. Here the CDR3 reads CASTTAVGPLHF. The CDR3 nucleotides are TGTGCCAGCACCACAGCCGTGGGACCCCTCCACTTT.

CDR3 DNA sequence: TGTGCCAGCAGAAGGCTAGCGGGGGTTTCCTACAATGAGCAGTTCTTC. It is translated as CASRRLAGVSYNEQFF. The chain recombines TRBV6-6 with TRBJ2-1, with TRBD2 matching 10 bases. This CDR3 has 16 residues. The V segment lost 6 bases and the J segment 1 base; nucleotides outside the gene matches: 6. The V gene's germline CDR1 is MNHNY and CDR2 SVGAGI (reference sequence).

V usage is TRBV5-1 and J usage is TRBJ2-5; D might be TRBD1 (6 bases). V lost 4 bases and J 4 bases, leaving 11 bases between the germline ends. CDR1 SGHRS and CDR2 YFSETQ come from the germline V gene. The CDR3 has 13 amino acids. CDR3 in DNA: TGCGCCAGCAGCCTGGGCAGGGGAGAGACCCAGTACTTC. It is translated as CASSLGRGETQYF.

This clone was recorded a few times. This chain joins TRBV2 and TRBJ1-1; D remains ambiguous. V was trimmed by 7 bases and J by 1 base, leaving 10 bases between them. The germline CDR1 and CDR2 sequences are SNHLY and FYNNEI. There are 13 residues in the CDR3. The CDR3 reads CASKRQTNTEAFF. In DNA form, the CDR3 reads TGTGCCAGCAAGAGACAAACGAACACTGAAGCTTTCTTT.

The chain employs TRBV7-8 and TRBJ1-2; weak D call: TRBD1 (5 bases). The CDR3 covers 17 residues. Between the trimmed V and J ends, which lost 4 bases and 1 base, there was a span of 19 bases. Germline V lookup: CDR1 SGHVS, CDR2 FQNEAQ. As DNA, the CDR3 is TGTGCCAGCAGCTCCTCCCCCCAGGGCCCATTTAACTATGGCTACACCTTC. It codes for CASSSSPQGPFNYGYTF.

The chain couples TRBV7-9 to TRBJ2-3, with 7 bases matching TRBD1. Germline CDR1 and CDR2: SEHNR and FQNEAQ (reference sequence). The CDR3 is made up of 14 amino acids. The CDR3 DNA sequence: TGTGTCCTCTTCTCGGGACAGATCACAGATACGCAGTATTTT. Protein sequence: CVLFSGQITDTQYF. Full variable domain (remainder filled in from reference TRBV7-9 and TRBJ2-3): DTGVSQNPRHKITKRGQNVTFRCDPISEHNRLYWYRQTLGQGPEFLTYFQNEAQLEKSRLLSDRFSAERPKGSFSTLEIQRTEQGDSAMYLCVLFSGQITDTQYFGPGTRLTVL.

The rearrangement links TRBV3-1 (or the pseudogene TRBV3-2) to TRBJ1-1, with D possibly TRBD1 on 5 matching bases. Germline V lookup: CDR1 LGHDT, CDR2 YNNKEL (reference sequence). V lost 1 base and J 8 bases, leaving 17 bases between the germline ends. This CDR3 region has 15 residues. CDR3 bases: TGTGCCAGCAGCCAAGTGGGGGGGGTAGCGGCGGAAGCTTTCTTT. It encodes CASSQVGGVAAEAFF.

The chain joins TRBV9 to TRBJ2-3; a weak D match, TRBD2 (6 bases). Deletions cut 0 bases from V and 0 bases from J, with 14 bases between. The CDR3 extends over 17 amino acids. Germline V gene lookup returns CDR1 SGDLS and CDR2 YYNGEE. The CDR3 reads CASSVDPSGQSTDTQYF. As DNA, the CDR3 is TGTGCCAGCAGCGTAGACCCGAGCGGGCAAAGCACAGATACGCAGTATTTT.

The chain uses TRBV6-4 and TRBJ1-2, with D unresolved. The CDR3 length is 13 residues. Per germline, CDR1 MRHNA and CDR2 SNTAGT. The V end lost 6 bases, the J end lost 2 bases, and 10 bases lay between the germline ends. The CDR3 is CASSRDTNYGYTF. The CDR3 DNA reads as TGTGCCAGCAGCCGTGACACCAACTATGGCTACACCTTC.

The chain employs TRBV27 and TRBJ1-1, with D possibly being TRBD1 (5 bases). Trimming cost V 6 bases and J 4 bases, with 15 bases left between them. From germline, CDR1 is MNHEY and CDR2 SMNVEV (reference sequence). The CDR3 extends over 14 amino acids. The CDR3 here is CASRLRTGATEAFF. CDR3 in DNA: TGTGCCAGCAGACTACGCACAGGAGCCACTGAAGCTTTCTTT.

The chain carries TRBV27 and TRBJ1-2, with a weak D call TRBD1 (6 bases). The germline V gene has CDR1 MNHEY and CDR2 SMNVEV (reference sequence). The CDR3 has 12 residues. Between the trimmed V and J ends, which lost 10 bases and 2 bases, there was a span of 11 bases. The CDR3, as DNA: TGTGCCACAGGGGAGGGGAACTATGGCTACACCTTC. It codes for CATGEGNYGYTF.

The CDR3 bases are TGTGCCAGCTCACCATTTAACAGTAATAGCAATCAGCCCCAGCATTTT. Its translation is CASSPFNSNSNQPQHF. V is TRBV18 and J is TRBJ1-5; D is unresolved. The length of the CDR3 is 16 residues. Trimming removed 2 bases from V and 0 bases from J, with 11 bases in between. In germline, CDR1 is KGHSH, CDR2 LQKENI.

The chain's CDR3 is CASSLDASGGVLGQFF. In DNA, the CDR3 is TGCGCCAGCAGCTTGGATGCTAGCGGGGGGGTACTGGGGCAGTTCTTC. V usage is TRBV5-1 and J usage is TRBJ2-1; 12 nucleotides agree with TRBD2. Looked up from germline, CDR1 is SGHRS and CDR2 is YFSETQ. Trimming cost V 0 bases and J 12 bases; bases outside gene matches: 10. CDR3 length: 16 amino acids.

The genes are TRBV19 and TRBJ1-5, with 8 bases lining up with TRBD1. V trimming: 7 bases; J trimming: 7 bases; junction bases outside the gene matches: 9. The CDR3 sequence is 14 residues long. Germline CDR1 LNHDA, CDR2 SQIVND (reference sequence). This CDR3 is CASNQGAVGQPQHF. CDR3 DNA sequence: TGTGCCAGTAACCAGGGGGCTGTGGGCCAGCCCCAGCATTTT.

The sample holds one count of this clone. V and J are TRBV18 and TRBJ2-1, with 7 bases fitting TRBD1. The ends lost 0 bases at V and 1 base at J; junction bases unmatched: 0. Germline V gene data show CDR1 as KGHSH and CDR2 as LQKENI. The CDR3 totals 15 residues. The CDR3 bases are TGTGCCAGCTCACCACCGGACAGGTCCTACAATGAGCAGTTCTTC. It yields the protein CASSPPDRSYNEQFF.

The chain is built from TRBV5-1 and TRBJ2-1; 10 bases are a match to TRBD1. This CDR3 has 14 amino acids. V shed 4 bases and J 8 bases; nucleotides not matched to a gene: 6. From germline, CDR1 is SGHRS and CDR2 YFSETQ. The CDR3 DNA reads TGCGCCAGCAGCCCGGGACAGGGGCTGTATGAGCAGTTCTTC. Residues: CASSPGQGLYEQFF.

The genes are TRBV2 and TRBJ1-5; 7 bases agree with TRBD1. Per germline, CDR1 SNHLY and CDR2 FYNNEI. There are 14 residues in the CDR3. Trimming removed 5 bases from V and 3 bases from J; junction bases left unmatched: 4. This CDR3 reads CASSIDRVNQPQHF. CDR3 coding DNA: TGTGCCAGCAGTATTGACAGGGTCAATCAGCCCCAGCATTTT.

The CDR3 protein is CASRPTAGTNYGYTF. The CDR3 region has the DNA TGTGCAAGTCGCCCAACGGCAGGAACTAACTATGGCTACACCTTC. The V and J genes are TRBV12-2 and TRBJ1-2; the table names TRBD1, a call not compared with the DNA. TRBV12-2 is labeled a pseudogene. This CDR3 is built from 15 residues.

The CDR3 region has the DNA TGCAGCGTGGGGGGACTCGCGGGGGTAGATACGCAGTATTTT. This encodes CSVGGLAGVDTQYF. The chain employs TRBV29-1 and TRBJ2-3, with 7 nucleotides matching TRBD2. The CDR3 consists of 14 residues. Losses at the gene ends were 6 bases for V and 5 bases for J; bases not matched to a gene: 11. The V gene's germline CDR1 is SQVTM and CDR2 ANQGSEA.

The CDR3, as DNA: TGTGCCAGCAGTTACTCCAGGGTCTACAATGAGCAGTTCTTC. It codes for CASSYSRVYNEQFF. This chain links TRBV6-6 with TRBJ2-1, with D possibly matching TRBD1 (5 bases). CDR1 and CDR2 from the germline V gene are MNHNY and SVGAGI (reference sequence). The CDR3 loop spans 14 amino acids. Between the trimmed V and J ends, which lost 0 bases and 3 bases, there was a span of 6 bases.

This chain links TRBV27 with TRBJ1-2; D not resolved. The CDR3 extends over 15 amino acids. In germline, CDR1 is MNHEY, CDR2 SMNVEV (reference sequence). With 4 bases removed from V and 3 bases from J, the gap between germline ends came to 15 bases. CDR3 amino acids: CASSWFLGSYYGYTF. The CDR3 nucleotides read TGTGCCAGCAGTTGGTTTCTGGGCTCCTACTATGGCTACACCTTC.

J is TRBJ2-1 and V is TRBV5-1; 8 bases line up with TRBD2. The CDR3 is 16 amino acids. After removal of 3 bases from V and 3 bases from J, the junction contained 8 bases not matched to a gene. The germline gives CDR1 SGHRS, CDR2 YFSETQ. This CDR3 is CASSSRGGSSYNEQFF. As DNA, the CDR3 is TGCGCCAGCAGCTCTCGGGGGGGATCAAGCTACAATGAGCAGTTCTTC.